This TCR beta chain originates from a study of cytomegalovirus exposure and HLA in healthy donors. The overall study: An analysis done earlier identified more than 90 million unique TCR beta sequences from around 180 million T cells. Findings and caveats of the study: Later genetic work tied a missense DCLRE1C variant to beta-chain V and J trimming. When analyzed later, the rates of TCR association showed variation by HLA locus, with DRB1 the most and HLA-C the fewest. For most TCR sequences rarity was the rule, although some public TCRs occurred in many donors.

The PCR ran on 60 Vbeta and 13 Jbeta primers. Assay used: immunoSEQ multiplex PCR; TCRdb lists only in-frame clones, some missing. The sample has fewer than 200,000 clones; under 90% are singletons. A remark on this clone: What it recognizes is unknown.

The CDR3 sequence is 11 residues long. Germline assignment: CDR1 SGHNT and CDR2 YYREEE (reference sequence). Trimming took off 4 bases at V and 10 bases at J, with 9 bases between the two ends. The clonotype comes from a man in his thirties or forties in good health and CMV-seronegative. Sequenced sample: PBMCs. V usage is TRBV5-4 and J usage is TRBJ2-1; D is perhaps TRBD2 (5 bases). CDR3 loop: CASSAGGEQFF. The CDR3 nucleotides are TGTGCCAGCAGCGCGGGTGGAGAGCAGTTCTTC.